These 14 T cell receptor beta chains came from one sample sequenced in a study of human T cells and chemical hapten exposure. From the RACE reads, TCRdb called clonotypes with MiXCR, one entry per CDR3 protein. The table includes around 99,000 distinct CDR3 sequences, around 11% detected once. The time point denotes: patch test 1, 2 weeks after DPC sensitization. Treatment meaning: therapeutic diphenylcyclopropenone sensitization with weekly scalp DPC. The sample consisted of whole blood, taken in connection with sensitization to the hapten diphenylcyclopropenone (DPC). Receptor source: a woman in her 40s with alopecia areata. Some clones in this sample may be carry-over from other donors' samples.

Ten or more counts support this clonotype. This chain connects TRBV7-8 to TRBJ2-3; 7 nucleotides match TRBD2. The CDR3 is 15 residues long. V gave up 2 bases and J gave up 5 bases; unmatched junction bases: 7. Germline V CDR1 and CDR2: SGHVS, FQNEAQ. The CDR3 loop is CASSLRGSGEDTQYF. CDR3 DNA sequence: TGTGCCAGCAGCTTACGCGGCAGCGGGGAAGATACGCAGTATTTT. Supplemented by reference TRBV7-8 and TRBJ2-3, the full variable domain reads GAGVSQSPRYKVAKRGQDVALRCDPISGHVSLFWYQQALGQGPEFLTYFQNEAQLDKSGLPSDRFFAERPEGSVSTLKIQRTQQEDSAVYLCASSLRGSGEDTQYFGPGTRLTVL.

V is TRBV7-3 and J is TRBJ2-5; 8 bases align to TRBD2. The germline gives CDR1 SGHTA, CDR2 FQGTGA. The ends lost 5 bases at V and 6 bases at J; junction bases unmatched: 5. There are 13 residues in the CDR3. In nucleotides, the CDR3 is TGTGCCAGCAGCGCCGGACTAGCAAAGACCCAGTACTTC. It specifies CASSAGLAKTQYF. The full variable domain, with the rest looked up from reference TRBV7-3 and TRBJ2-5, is GAGVSQTPSNKVTEKGKYVELRCDPISGHTALYWYRQSLGQGPEFLIYFQGTGAADDSGLPNDRFFAVRPEGSVSTLKIQRTERGDSAVYLCASSAGLAKTQYFGPGTRLLVL.

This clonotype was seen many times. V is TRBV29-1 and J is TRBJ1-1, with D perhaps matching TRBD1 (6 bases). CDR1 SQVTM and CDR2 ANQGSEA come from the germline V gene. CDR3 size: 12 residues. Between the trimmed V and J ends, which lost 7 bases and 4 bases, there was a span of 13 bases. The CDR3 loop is CSAPGVGTEAFF. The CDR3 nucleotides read TGCAGCGCCCCAGGGGTCGGCACTGAAGCTTTCTTT.

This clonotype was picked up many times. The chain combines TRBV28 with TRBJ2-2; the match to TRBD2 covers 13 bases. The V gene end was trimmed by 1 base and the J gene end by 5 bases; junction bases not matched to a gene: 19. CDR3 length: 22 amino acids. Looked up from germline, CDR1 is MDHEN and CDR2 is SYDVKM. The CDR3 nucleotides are TGTGCCAGCAGTTTATTAGTCTCATGGGGACTAGCGGGATCGGGATCGACCGGGGAGCTGTTTTTT. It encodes CASSLLVSWGLAGSGSTGELFF.

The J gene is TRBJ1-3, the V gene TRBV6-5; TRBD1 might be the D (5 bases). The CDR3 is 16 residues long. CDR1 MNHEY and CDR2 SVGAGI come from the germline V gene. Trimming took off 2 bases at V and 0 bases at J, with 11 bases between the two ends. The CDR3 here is CASSYGAWSSGNTIYF. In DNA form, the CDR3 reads TGTGCCAGCAGTTACGGGGCCTGGAGCTCTGGAAACACCATATATTTT.

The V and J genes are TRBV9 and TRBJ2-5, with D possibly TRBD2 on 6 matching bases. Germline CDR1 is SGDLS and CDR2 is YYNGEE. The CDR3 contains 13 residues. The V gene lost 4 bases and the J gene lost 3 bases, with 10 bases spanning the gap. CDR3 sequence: CASSPGGEETQYF. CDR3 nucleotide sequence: TGTGCCAGCAGCCCCGGCGGGGAAGAGACCCAGTACTTC.

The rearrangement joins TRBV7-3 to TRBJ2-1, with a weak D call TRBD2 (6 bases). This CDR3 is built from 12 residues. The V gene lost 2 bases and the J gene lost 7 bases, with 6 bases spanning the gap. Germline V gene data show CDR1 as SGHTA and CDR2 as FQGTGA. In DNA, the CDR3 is TGTGCCAGCAGCTTACGGGAGAATGAGCAGTTCTTC. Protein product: CASSLRENEQFF.

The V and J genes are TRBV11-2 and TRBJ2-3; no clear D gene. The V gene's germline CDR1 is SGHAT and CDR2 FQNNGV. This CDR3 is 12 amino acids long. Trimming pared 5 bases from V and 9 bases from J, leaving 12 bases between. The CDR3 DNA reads TGTGCCAGCAGCCCACCGTCCGCCACGCAGTATTTT. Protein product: CASSPPSATQYF. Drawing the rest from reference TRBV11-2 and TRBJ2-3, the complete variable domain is EAGVAQSPRYKIIEKRQSVAFWCNPISGHATLYWYQQILGQGPKLLIQFQNNGVVDDSQLPKDRFSAERLKGVDSTLKIQPAKLEDSAVYLCASSPPSATQYFGPGTRLTVL.

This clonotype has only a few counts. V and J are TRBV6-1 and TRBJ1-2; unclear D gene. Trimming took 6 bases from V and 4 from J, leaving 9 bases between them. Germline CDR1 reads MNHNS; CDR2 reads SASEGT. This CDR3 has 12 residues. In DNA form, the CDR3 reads TGTGCCAGCAGCTCGGCAGGCTATGGCTACACCTTC. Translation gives CASSSAGYGYTF.

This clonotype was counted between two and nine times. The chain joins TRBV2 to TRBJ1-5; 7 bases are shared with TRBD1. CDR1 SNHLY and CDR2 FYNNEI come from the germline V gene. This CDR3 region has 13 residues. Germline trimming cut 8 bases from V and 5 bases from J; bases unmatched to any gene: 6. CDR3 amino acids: CASLGQLDQPQHF. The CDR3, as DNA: TGTGCCAGCCTGGGACAGCTCGATCAGCCCCAGCATTTT.

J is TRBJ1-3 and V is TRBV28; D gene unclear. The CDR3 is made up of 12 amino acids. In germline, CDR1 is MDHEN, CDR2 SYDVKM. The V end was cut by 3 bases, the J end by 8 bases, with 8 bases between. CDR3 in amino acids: CASSFDKYTIYF. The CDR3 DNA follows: TGTGCCAGCAGTTTCGACAAATACACCATATATTTT.

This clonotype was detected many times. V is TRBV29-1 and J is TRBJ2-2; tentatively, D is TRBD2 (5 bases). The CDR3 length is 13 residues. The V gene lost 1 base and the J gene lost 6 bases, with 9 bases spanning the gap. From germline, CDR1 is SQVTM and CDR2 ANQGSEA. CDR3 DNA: TGCAGCGTTGAAGGGGGAGAGGCCGGGGAGCTGTTTTTT. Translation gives CSVEGGEAGELFF.

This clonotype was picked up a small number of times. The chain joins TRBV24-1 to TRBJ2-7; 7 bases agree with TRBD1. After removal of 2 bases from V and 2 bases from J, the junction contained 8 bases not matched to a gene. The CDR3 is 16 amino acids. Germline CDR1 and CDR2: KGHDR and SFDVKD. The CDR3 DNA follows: TGTGCCACCAGTGATTCCCCGGGACAGAAAACCTACGAGCAGTACTTC. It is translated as CATSDSPGQKTYEQYF.

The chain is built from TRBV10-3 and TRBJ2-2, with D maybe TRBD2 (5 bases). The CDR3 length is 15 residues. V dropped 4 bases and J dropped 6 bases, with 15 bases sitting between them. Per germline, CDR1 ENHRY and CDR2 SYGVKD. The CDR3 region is CAISGGLPDPGELFF. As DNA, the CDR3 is TGTGCCATCAGTGGAGGGTTGCCGGACCCCGGGGAGCTGTTTTTT.